The 10 T cell receptor beta chains listed next were all sequenced from one sample in a study of beta chain features in type 1 diabetes. What was sequenced were expressed TCRB transcripts, since all of the isolated RNA had been reverse transcribed. Clones were sequenced by immunoSEQ multiplex PCR, and TCRdb holds only the in-frame ones, with some missing. Seen here are about 250,000 clones, roughly 14% observed once, and the top ten hold around 0.025%. Sequenced sample: naive CD4+ T cells from blood. These receptors were taken from a woman between 35 and 50 years old in good health.

The V and J genes are TRBV5-6 and TRBJ2-3, with D possibly being TRBD2 (6 bases). Trimming removed 7 bases from V and 4 bases from J, with 13 bases in between. The CDR3 has 13 amino acids. Germline values: CDR1 SGHDT, CDR2 YYEEEE. CDR3 loop: CASAPGVPDTQYF. As DNA, the CDR3 is TGTGCCAGCGCTCCGGGGGTCCCAGATACGCAGTATTTT. The whole variable domain, filled in from reference TRBV5-6 and TRBJ2-3, reads DAGVTQSPTHLIKTRGQQVTLRCSPKSGHDTVSWYQQALGQGPQFIFQYYEEEERQRGNFPDRFSGHQFPNYSSELNVNALLLGDSALYLCASAPGVPDTQYFGPGTRLTVL.

The chain uses TRBV9 and TRBJ2-5; 7 nucleotides align to TRBD2. J was trimmed by 5 bases and V by 0 bases; bases with no gene match: 7. The CDR3 has 15 residues. Per germline, CDR1 SGDLS and CDR2 YYNGEE. CDR3 bases: TGTGCCAGCAGCGTAGCGGGGGGACGTCTGGAGACCCAGTACTTC. This gives the protein CASSVAGGRLETQYF. Full variable domain (outside the CDR3, taken from reference TRBV9 and TRBJ2-5): DSGVTQTPKHLITATGQRVTLRCSPRSGDLSVYWYQQSLDQGLQFLIQYYNGEERAKGNILERFSAQQFPDLHSELNLSSLELGDSALYFCASSVAGGRLETQYFGPGTRLLVL.

This clone was counted only a few times. The V and J genes are TRBV4-1 and TRBJ2-3; 11 bases agree with TRBD2. The CDR3 is 16 residues long. Looked up from germline, CDR1 is MGHRA and CDR2 is YSYEKL. V lost 0 bases, J lost 4 bases, and 3 bases stayed unmatched. CDR3 nucleotides: TGCGCCAGCAGCCAAGATAGCGGGGGGGCCCCAGATACGCAGTATTTT. It yields the protein CASSQDSGGAPDTQYF.

This clone appeared a few times. This sample includes further DNA sequences coding for the same CDR3. This chain links TRBV27 with TRBJ1-2; a possible D gene is TRBD1 (5 bases). The ends were cut back, 2 bases at V and 2 bases at J, with 6 bases in the middle. Germline-derived CDR1 and CDR2 are MNHEY and SMNVEV (reference sequence). The CDR3 length is 13 residues. DNA of the CDR3: TGTGCCAGCAGTTTACAGGGAAACTATGGCTACACCTTC. It is translated as CASSLQGNYGYTF.

This chain uses TRBV11-1 with TRBJ2-3, with 10 bases fitting TRBD1. J was trimmed by 2 bases and V by 5 bases; bases with no gene match: 7. This CDR3 is built from 16 residues. Germline-derived CDR1 and CDR2 are SGHAT and FQDESV (reference sequence). CDR3 sequence: CASSKTTGGPTDTQYF. The CDR3 region has the DNA TGTGCCAGCAGCAAAACGACAGGGGGCCCCACAGATACGCAGTATTTT.

This clone was seen more than once but under ten times. The chain has TRBV7-9 and TRBJ1-3; D is perhaps TRBD1 (6 bases). This CDR3 region has 15 residues. CDR1 is SEHNR, CDR2 FQNEAQ, per germline (reference sequence). V was pared by 0 bases and J by 4 bases, with 10 bases between. In DNA form, the CDR3 reads TGTGCCAGCAGCTTAGCGACAGGACAAGGAAACACCATATATTTT. This codes for CASSLATGQGNTIYF.

V is TRBV10-3 and J is TRBJ1-1; 8 nucleotides match TRBD1. Germline CDR1 is ENHRY and CDR2 is SYGVKD. The CDR3 contains 16 residues. V dropped 4 bases and J dropped 0; count of bases not matched to a gene: 7. CDR3 sequence (DNA): TGTGCCATCAGTGGCCAGGGGGCGGTTATGAACACTGAAGCTTTCTTT. Its translation: CAISGQGAVMNTEAFF.

This clone was observed a handful of times. The chain combines TRBV7-9 with TRBJ1-2; D not resolved. In germline, CDR1 is SEHNR, CDR2 FQNEAQ (reference sequence). The CDR3 is 14 amino acids. V was trimmed by 5 bases and J by 6 bases, leaving 16 bases between them. The CDR3 DNA reads TGTGCCAGCAGCGTCTCTGGAGGGATCAATGGCTACACCTTC. Its protein is CASSVSGGINGYTF.

This clone was detected only a few times. This chain joins TRBV4-3 and TRBJ2-3; D is perhaps TRBD2 (5 bases). The CDR3 is 15 residues long. Trimming removed 1 base from V and 1 base from J, with 9 bases in between. Germline CDR1 reads LGHNA; CDR2 reads YSLEER. The CDR3 bases are TGCGCCAGCAGCCAAGGAGGGTTACGCACAGATACGCAGTATTTT. The encoded protein is CASSQGGLRTDTQYF.

This clone has just a few counts. This chain links TRBV7-9 with TRBJ2-2; TRBD2 might be the D (5 bases). The germline CDR1 and CDR2 sequences are SEHNR and FQNEAQ (reference sequence). CDR3 length equals 16 residues. V dropped 5 bases and J dropped 3 bases, with 16 bases sitting between them. This CDR3 is CASSMLRLPDTGELFF. The CDR3 DNA reads as TGTGCCAGCAGCATGCTGCGACTACCCGACACCGGGGAGCTGTTTTTT.